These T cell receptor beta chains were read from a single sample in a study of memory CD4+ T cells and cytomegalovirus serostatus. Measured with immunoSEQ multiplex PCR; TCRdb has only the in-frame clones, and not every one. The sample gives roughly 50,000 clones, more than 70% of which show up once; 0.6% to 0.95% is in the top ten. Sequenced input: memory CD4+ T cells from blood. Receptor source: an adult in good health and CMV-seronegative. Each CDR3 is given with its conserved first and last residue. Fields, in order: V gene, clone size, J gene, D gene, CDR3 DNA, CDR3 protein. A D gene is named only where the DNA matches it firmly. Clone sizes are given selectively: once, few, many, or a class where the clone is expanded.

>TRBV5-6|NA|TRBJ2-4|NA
TGTGCCAGCAGCTTCTTGAGGGGAGGAGGTGGGGGAAACATTCAGTACTTC
CASSFLRGGGGGNIQYF
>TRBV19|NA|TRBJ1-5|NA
TGTGCCAGTAGTATGGCGGGTGGCAATCAGCCCCAGCATTTT
CASSMAGGNQPQHF
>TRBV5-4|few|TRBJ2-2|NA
TGTGCCAGCAGCCCGTCGGGACTTCGAAACACCGGGGAGCTGTTTTTT
CASSPSGLRNTGELFF
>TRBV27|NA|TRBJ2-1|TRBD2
TGTGCCAGCAGTAGACCCATAGCGGGGGGGCACTATGAGCAGTTCTTC
CASSRPIAGGHYEQFF
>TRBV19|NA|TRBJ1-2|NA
TGTGCCAGTAGTGGAAGCCTTCACTATGGCTACACCTTC
CASSGSLHYGYTF
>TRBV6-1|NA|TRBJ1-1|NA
TGTGCCAGCAGAGAGGGACTGACGAACACTGAAGCTTTCTTT
CASREGLTNTEAFF
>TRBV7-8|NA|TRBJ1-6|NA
TGTGCCAGCAGCTTAAGCTCCACGGAGTATAATTCACCCCTCCACTTT
CASSLSSTEYNSPLHF
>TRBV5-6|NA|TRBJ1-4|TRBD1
TGTGCCAGCAGCTCCGGGGACAGGGTGGGAAGTAATGAAAAACTGTTTTTT
CASSSGDRVGSNEKLFF
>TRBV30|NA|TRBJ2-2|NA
TGTGCCTGGAGTATCACGGGACGATTTGGGGAGCTGTTTTTT
CAWSITGRFGELFF
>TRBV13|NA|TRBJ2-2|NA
TGTGCCAGCAGCGCTGACAGCGCGAACACCGGGGAGCTGTTTTTT
CASSADSANTGELFF
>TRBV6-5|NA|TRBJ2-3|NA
TGTGCCAGCAGCCGCGGAGCGTTCACAGATACGCAGTATTTT
CASSRGAFTDTQYF
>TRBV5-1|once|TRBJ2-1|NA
TGCGCCAGCAGCCCAAGGGGCGACAATGAGCAGTTCTTC
CASSPRGDNEQFF
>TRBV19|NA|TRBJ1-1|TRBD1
TGTGCCAGTAGTAATCCAGGGGGTTCCGGCACTGAAGCTTTCTTT
CASSNPGGSGTEAFF
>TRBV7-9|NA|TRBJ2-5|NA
TGTGCCAGCAGCTTAGTCCTGGCTCAAGAGACCCAGTACTTC
CASSLVLAQETQYF